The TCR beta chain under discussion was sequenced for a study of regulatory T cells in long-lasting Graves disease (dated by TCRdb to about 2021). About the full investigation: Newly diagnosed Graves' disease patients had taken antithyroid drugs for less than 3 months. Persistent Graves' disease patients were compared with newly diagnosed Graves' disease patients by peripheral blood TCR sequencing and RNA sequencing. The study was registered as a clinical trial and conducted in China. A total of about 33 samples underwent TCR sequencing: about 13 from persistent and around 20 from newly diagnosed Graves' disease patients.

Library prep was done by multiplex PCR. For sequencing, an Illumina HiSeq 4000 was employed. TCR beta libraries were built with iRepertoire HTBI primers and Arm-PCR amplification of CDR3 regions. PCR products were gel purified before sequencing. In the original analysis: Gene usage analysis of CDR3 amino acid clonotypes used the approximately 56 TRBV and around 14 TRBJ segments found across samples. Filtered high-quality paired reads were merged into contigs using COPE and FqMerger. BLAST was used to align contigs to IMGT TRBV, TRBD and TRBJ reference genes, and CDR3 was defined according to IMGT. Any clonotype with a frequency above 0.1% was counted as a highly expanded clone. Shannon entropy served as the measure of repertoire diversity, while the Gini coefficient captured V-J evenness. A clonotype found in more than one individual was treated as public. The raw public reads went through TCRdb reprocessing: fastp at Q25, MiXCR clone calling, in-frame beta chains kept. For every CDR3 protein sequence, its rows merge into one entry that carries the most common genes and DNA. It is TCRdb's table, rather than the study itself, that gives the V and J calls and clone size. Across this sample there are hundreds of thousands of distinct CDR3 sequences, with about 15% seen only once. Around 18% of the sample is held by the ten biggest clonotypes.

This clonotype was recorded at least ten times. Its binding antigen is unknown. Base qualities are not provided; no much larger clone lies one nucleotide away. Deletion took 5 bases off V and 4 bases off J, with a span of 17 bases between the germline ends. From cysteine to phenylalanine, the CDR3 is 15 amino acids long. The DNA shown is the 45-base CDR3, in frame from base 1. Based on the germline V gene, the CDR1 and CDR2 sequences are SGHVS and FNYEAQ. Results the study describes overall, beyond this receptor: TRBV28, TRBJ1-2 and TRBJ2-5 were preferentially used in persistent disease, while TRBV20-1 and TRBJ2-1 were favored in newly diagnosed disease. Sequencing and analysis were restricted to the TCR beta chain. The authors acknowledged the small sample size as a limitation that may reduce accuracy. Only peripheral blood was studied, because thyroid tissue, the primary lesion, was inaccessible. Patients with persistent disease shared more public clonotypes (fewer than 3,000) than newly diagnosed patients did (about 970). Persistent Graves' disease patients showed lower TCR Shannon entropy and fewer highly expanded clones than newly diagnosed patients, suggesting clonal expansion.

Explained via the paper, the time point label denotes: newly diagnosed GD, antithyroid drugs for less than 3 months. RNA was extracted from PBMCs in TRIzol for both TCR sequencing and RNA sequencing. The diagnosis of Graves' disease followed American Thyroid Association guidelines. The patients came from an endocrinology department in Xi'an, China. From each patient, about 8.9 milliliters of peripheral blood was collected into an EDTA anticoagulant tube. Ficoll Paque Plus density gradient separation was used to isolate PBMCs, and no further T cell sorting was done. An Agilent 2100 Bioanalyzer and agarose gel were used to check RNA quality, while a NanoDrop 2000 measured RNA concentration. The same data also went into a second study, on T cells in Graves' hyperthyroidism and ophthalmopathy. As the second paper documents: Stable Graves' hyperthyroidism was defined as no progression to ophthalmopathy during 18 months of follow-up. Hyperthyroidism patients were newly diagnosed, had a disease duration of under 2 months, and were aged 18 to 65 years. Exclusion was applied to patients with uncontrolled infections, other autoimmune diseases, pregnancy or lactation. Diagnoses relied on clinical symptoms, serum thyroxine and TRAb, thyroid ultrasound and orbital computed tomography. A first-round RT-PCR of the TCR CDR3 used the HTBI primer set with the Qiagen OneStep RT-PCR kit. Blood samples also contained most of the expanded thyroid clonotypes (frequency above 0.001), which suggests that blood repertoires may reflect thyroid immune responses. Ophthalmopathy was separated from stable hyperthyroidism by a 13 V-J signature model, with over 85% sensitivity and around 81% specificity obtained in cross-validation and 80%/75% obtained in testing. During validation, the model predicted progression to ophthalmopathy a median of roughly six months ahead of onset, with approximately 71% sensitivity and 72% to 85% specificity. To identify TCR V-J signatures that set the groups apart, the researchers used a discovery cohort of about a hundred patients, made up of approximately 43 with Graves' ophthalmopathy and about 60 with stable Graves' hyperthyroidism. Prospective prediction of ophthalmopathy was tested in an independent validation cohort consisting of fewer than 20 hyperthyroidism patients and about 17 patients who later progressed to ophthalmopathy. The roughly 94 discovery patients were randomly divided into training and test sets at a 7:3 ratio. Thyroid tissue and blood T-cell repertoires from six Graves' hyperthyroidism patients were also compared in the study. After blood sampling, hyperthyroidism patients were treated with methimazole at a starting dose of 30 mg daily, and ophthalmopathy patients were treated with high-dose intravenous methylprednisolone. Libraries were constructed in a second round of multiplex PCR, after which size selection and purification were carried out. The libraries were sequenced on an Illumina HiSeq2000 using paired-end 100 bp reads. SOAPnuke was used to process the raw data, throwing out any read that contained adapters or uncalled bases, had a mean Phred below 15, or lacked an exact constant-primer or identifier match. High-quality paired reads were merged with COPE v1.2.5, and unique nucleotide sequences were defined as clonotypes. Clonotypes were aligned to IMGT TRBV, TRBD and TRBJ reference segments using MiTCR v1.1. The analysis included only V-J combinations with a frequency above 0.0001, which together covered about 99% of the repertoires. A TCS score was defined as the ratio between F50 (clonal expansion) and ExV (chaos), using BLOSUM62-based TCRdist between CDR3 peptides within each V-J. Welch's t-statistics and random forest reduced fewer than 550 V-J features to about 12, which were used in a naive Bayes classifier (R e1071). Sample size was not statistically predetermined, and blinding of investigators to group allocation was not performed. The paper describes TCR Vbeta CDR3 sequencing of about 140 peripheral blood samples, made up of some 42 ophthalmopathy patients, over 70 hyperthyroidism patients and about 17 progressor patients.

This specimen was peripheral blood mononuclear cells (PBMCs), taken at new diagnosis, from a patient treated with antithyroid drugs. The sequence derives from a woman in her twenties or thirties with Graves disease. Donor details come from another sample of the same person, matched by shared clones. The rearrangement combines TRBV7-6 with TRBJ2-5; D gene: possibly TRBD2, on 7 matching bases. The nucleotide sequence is TGTGCCAGCAGCGGGGGGGCGATAGTTCGAGAGACCCAGTACTTC. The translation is CASSGGAIVRETQYF.